The present TCR beta chain was sequenced within a study of cytomegalovirus exposure and HLA in healthy donors. A multiplex PCR was run with 60 Vbeta primers and 13 Jbeta primers. In the source study's methods: Per a later analysis, the number of unique TCR beta chains was approximately 73 million, of which some 9.9 million were shared. This table comes from immunoSEQ multiplex PCR, and its TCRdb copy is limited to in-frame clones, with some not included. V and J calls and clone size follow that table, whereas D and trimming were derived from the DNA. The sample yields over 35,000 clones, 70% to 80% seen once. The junction had 6 bases not matched to a gene; V was cut back by 4 bases and J by 5 bases. Germline CDR1 reads SNHLY; CDR2 reads FYNNEI. This CDR3 region has 14 residues.

Material for sequencing was PBMCs. This chain links TRBV2 with TRBJ2-5, with 8 bases identical to TRBD1. This TCR came from a man aged 25 to 45 in good health and CMV-seronegative. The CDR3 nucleotides are TGTGCCAGCAGTGCGGACAGGGCAATCGAGACCCAGTACTTC. Amino acid sequence: CASSADRAIETQYF.